Listed here is a single T cell receptor (beta chain). This clonotype was detected many times. No antigen is known for it. No base qualities exist here, and no much larger clone lies one base off it. The record originates from a study of HIV-infected patients and healthy controls (dated by TCRdb to the mid-2010s). About the investigation overall: The study asked whether deep sequencing of the TCR repertoire from small blood samples of HIV patients could detect immune perturbation and reconstitution.

Using SuperScript III with primers targeting the alpha and beta constant regions, 500 ng of RNA was reverse transcribed. Separate alpha and beta chain libraries were made by chain-specific third strand synthesis with multiplexing indices. To avoid primer bias, the protocol used one single primer pair to amplify every rearrangement within a chain, and the protocol also attached molecular barcodes to each cDNA molecule. The SP2 sequencing primer site and a random hexamer were carried on a 5' RACE adapter, to which purified cDNA was joined by T4 RNA Ligase 1. With slow temperature ramps used to favor optimal annealing, second strand synthesis was primed from the SP2 site with Phusion polymerase. Each molecule's 12-nucleotide barcode consisted of two random hexamer sequences, both added before amplification and joined together. P5 and P7 adapter elements plus a second index were added in a short first PCR, which was followed by a roughly 24-cycle amplification PCR with P5s and P7 primers. A total of about 27 PCR cycles were applied to the libraries, which were quantified on a Qubit, sized on a Bioanalyzer, and diluted to about 3.8 nM. The normalized libraries were sequenced on an Illumina MiSeq using 2 x 250 paired-end kits. Reverse transcription reactions were cleaned up on MinElute columns and eluted into about 11 ul Tris-Cl. Adapter ligations were incubated for 23 hours at 16 degrees C and subsequently purified with AMPure XP beads at a 1:1 ratio. The published analysis was carried out like this. Demultiplexed FASTQ files were processed with a modified Decombinator that output V, J, insert and barcode information. Any sequence that shared a barcode yet differed from the dominant sequence was discarded as an error, and the number of original cDNA molecules was estimated by counting barcodes clustered at Levenshtein distance 3. For downstream analyses, the R packages ineq, vegan, igraph and RCytoscape were used, along with IMGT nomenclature and CDR3 definitions. V gene usage was computed over distinct sequences, each TCR counted once to avoid skew from clonal expansion. Unique CDR3 amino acid sequences within a donor were connected in similarity networks whenever two sequences differed by a single Levenshtein edit. The authors compiled published HIV-specific CDR3s (almost 95 alpha, fewer than 800 beta) and CMV-specific CDR3s (approximately 13 alpha, 250 or so beta) and searched for them in the repertoires. Random subsampling to size-matched repertoires demonstrated that the decreased diversity in patients did not result from their lower sequence numbers. TCRdb ran its own pipeline on the public reads, namely fastp trimming at Q25 and MiXCR clone calling, and kept in-frame beta chains. Each entry is one CDR3 protein sequence, shown with its most common DNA and genes. The V and J calls were determined by TCRdb, not by the authors. The sample table records roughly 22,000 distinct CDR3 sequences; 7.5% to 10% of these occur just once. Approximately 3.9% of the sample is in the top ten clones.

On the study overall, not on this receptor specifically: The use of whole blood limited sequencing depth and precluded separation of the dynamics of distinct T-cell subpopulations. Slight age and sex profile differences between the study cohorts did not explain the observed diversity differences. Comparisons were complicated by unequal numbers of distinct sequences between patients and controls, and rare events from HIV-infected data were overweighted by size-matching. Healthy controls shared more CDR3s between individuals than HIV+ patients, by Jaccard index and by count of highly shared sequences. Alpha-beta chain pairing was not determined in the samples. During therapy, HIV-associated CDR3s significantly decreased in frequency, while CMV-associated CDR3s did not change significantly, though most became more frequent. MAIT cell alpha-chain CDR3s were present at high frequency in healthy controls but severely depleted in HIV+ repertoires. In the study, no determination of donor HLA types was made. Compared with controls, HIV-infected patients showed significantly different mean usage of eight alpha and eight beta V genes. Oligoclonality may be reflected in the significantly higher mean Gini indices of HIV-infected repertoires compared with controls. Compared with untreated HIV+ repertoires, healthy control repertoires had roughly threefold more distinct CDR3s and a higher Shannon diversity. Only sixteen HIV-infected individuals were processed, which the authors considered a major limit on how widely the findings apply. Size-matched repertoire data did not replicate the apparent post-therapy recovery of the Gini index in HIV-infected patients.

Trimming costs V 3 bases and J 3 bases, and their ends lie 9 bases apart. Reading the germline V gene gives CDR1 MGHDK and CDR2 SYGVNS. Its CDR3 holds 13 amino acids, cysteine through phenylalanine. Only the CDR3 portion is preserved as DNA: 39 bases, with reading frame beginning at the first base. Since whole blood was used without any cell fractionation, the repertoire reflected all peripheral T cells in unsorted form. Ten uninfected healthy donors were sampled as controls, and four of these ten donors were sampled twice roughly 14 weeks apart. For RNA extraction, an approximately 2.6 ml sample of peripheral blood was drawn into Tempus tubes. Residual genomic DNA was removed with the TURBO-DNase kit and globin mRNA was depleted with GLOBINclear.

This receptor was identified in an adult in good health. The sample taken for sequencing was blood. This chain is built from TRBV25-1 and TRBJ2-7, and possibly TRBD1, on 6 matching bases. DNA sequence: TGTGCCAGCAGTGAGAAGACAGGCTACGAGCAGTACTTC. This sequence encodes CASSEKTGYEQYF.